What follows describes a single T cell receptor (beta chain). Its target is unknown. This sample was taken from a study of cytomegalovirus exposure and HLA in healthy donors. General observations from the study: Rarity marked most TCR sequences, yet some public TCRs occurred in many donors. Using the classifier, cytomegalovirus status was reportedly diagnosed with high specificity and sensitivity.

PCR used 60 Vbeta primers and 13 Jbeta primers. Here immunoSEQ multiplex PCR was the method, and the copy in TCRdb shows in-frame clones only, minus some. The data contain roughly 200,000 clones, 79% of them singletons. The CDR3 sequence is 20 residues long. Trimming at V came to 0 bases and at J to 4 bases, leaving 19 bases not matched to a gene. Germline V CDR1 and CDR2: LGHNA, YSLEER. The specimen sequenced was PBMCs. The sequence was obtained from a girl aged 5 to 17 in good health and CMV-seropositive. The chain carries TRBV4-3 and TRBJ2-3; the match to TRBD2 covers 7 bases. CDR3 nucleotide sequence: TGCGCCAGCAGCCAAGAGGAGGGGACTATATTCTCCCTGGGCCCAGATACGCAGTATTTT. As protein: CASSQEEGTIFSLGPDTQYF.